This TCR beta chain was sequenced for a study of T-cell reconstitution after alpha-beta-depleted transplantation in children. CDR3 length equals 15 residues. CDR1 MDHEN and CDR2 SYDVKM come from the germline V gene. Between the trimmed V and J ends, which lost 5 bases and 5 bases, there was a span of 18 bases. Molecular barcoding with unique molecular identifiers was used for the TCRbeta library. One entry per CDR3 protein, called by TCRdb with MiXCR from the PCR reads. Of approximately 500,000 distinct CDR3 sequences listed, over 9.5% are singletons. This clonotype was counted ten times or more. The chain links TRBV28 to TRBJ1-2, with D possibly TRBD1 on 5 matching bases. This material consisted of PBMCs, taken before TCRalphabeta/CD19-depleted stem cell transplant. The source is a child aged 2-9 years with inherited bone marrow failure, due to receive a stem cell transplant. CDR3 sequence: CASSMGGRVWYGYTF. The CDR3 DNA sequence: TGTGCCAGCAGTATGGGGGGTAGAGTATGGTATGGCTACACCTTC.